This T cell receptor beta chain was sequenced for a study of regulatory dendritic cells for organ transplantation. Across the whole study: LPS was added to dendritic cell cultures on day 6.

Only in-frame clones appear in the TCRdb table, and some are missing; sequencing was by immunoSEQ multiplex PCR. The sample has about 5,400 clones; 65% to 85% are singletons. The table lists this clone with a count of one. Its antigen is not known. Germline CDR1 LGHNA, CDR2 YNFKEQ. This CDR3 spans 16 amino acids. Losses at the gene ends were 0 bases for V and 4 bases for J; bases not matched to a gene: 6. Allogeneic regulatory or mature dendritic cells were co-cultured for roughly five days with CFSE-labeled sorted T cells at 1:10. The chain couples TRBV4-2 to TRBJ2-5; the match to TRBD2 covers 9 bases. The sequence derives from a human donor in good health. The specimen sequenced was memory CD8+ T cells from blood cultured with regulatory dendritic cells. The subset here: CD45RO+ memory T cells. This CDR3 is CASSQDPPSGVETQYF. CDR3 nucleotide sequence: TGTGCCAGCAGCCAAGATCCCCCTAGCGGGGTAGAGACCCAGTACTTC.